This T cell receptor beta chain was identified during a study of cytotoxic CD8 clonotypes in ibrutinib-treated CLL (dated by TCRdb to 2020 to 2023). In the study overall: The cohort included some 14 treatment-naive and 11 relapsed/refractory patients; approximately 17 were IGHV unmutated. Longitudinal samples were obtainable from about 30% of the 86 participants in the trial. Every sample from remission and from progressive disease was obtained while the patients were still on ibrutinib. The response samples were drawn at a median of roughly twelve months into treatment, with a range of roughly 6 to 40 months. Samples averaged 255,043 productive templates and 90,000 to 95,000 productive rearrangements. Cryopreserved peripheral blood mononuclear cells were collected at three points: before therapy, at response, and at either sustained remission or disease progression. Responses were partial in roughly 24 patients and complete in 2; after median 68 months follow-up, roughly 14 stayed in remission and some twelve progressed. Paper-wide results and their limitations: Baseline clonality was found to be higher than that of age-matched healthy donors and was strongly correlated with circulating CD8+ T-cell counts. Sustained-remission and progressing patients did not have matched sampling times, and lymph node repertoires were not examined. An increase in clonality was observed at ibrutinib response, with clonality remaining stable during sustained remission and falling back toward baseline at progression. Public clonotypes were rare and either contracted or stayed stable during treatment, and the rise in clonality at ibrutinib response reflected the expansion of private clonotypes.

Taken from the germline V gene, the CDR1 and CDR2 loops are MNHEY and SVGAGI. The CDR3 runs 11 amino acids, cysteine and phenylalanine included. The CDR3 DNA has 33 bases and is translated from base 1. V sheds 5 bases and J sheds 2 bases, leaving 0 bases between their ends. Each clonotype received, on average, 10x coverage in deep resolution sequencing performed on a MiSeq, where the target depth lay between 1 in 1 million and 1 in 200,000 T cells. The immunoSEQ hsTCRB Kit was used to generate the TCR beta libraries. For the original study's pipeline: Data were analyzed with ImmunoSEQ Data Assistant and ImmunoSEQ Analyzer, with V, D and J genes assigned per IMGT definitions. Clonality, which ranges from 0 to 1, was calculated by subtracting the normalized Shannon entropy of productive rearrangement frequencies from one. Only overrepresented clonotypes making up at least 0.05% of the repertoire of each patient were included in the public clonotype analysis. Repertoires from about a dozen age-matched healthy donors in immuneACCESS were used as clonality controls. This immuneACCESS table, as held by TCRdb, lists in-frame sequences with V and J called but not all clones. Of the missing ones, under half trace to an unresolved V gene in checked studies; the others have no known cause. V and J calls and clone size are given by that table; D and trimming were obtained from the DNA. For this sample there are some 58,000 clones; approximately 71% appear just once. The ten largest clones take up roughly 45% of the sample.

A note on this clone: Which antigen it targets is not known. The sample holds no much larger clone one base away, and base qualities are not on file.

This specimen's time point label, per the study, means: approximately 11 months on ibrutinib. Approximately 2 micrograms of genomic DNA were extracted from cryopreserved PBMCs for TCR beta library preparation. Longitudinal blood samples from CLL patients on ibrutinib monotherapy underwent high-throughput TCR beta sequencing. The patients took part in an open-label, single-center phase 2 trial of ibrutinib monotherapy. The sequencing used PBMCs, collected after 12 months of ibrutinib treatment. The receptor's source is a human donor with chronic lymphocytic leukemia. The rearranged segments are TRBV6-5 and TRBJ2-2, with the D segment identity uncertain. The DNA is TGTGCCAGCAGTAACACCGGGGAGCTGTTTTTT. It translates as CASSNTGELFF.